This T cell receptor beta chain was obtained from a study of OX40 agonist ivuxolimab in advanced cancers. Study context: One hepatocellular carcinoma and two cutaneous melanoma patients partially responded.

Notes on the study in general: Some nonresponders likewise displayed low normalized T-cell clonal expansion. The mean number of expanded clones was higher in CD8+ T cells than in CD4+.

This CDR3 contains 17 residues. The V end lost 5 bases, the J end lost 2 bases, and 19 bases lay between the germline ends. Per the germline V gene, CDR1 is WNHNN and CDR2 is SYGVQD (reference sequence). Notes on this clone: As yet, its antigen is unknown.

The repertoire was sequenced with immunoSEQ multiplex PCR; TCRdb's copy has only in-frame clones and lacks some. This table holds approximately 96,000 clones, 90% found once. The source of this sequence is an adult with an advanced solid tumor such as melanoma, head and neck, liver or kidney cancer. The rearrangement links TRBV10-1 to TRBJ1-3; D gene uncertain. The input for sequencing was CD4+ or CD8+ T cells sorted from blood, taken in a trial of the OX40 agonist ivuxolimab. The CDR3 DNA sequence: TGCGCCAGCAGTTCAAAGACGCGACAAGTCCCTGGAAACACCATATATTTT. This gives the protein CASSSKTRQVPGNTIYF.